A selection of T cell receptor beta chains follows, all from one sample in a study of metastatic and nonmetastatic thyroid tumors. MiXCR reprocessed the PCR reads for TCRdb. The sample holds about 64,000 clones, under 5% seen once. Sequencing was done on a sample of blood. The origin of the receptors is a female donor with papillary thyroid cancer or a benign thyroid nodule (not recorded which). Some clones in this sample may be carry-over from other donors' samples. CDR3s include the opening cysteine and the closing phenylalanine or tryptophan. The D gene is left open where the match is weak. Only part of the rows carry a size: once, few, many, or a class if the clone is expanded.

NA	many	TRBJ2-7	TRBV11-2	TGTGCCAGCAGCTTAGGGTACTACGAGGTAGGCTACGAGCAGTACTTC	CASSLGYYEVGYEQYF
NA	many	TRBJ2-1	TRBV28	TGTGCCAGCAGTCCCCTGGGCGGCTCCTACAATGAGCAGTTCTTC	CASSPLGGSYNEQFF
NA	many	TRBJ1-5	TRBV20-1	TGCAGTGCTGGACCTAGGACGGTCTATAGCAATCAGCCCCAGCATTTT	CSAGPRTVYSNQPQHF
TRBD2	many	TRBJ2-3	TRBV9	TGTGCCAGCAGCGGGATAGGGAAACCGGGACTAGCGGGATTCGCAGATACGCAGTATTTT	CASSGIGKPGLAGFADTQYF
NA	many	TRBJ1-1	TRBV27	TGTGCCAGCAGTTACAGGGTTACCATGAACACTGAAGCTTTCTTT	CASSYRVTMNTEAFF
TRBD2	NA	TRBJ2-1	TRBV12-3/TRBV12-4	TGTGCCAGCAGTTCCGTAGCGGGTTCCAATGAGCAGTTCTTC	CASSSVAGSNEQFF
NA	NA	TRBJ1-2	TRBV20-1	TGCAGTGCTATCCCAGGGCCTACCTATGGCCACACCTTC	CSAIPGPTYGHTF
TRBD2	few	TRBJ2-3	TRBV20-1	TGCAGTGCTAGGGGTCCCTCACTTAGCGGGAGGGGGGCAGATACGCAGTATTTT	CSARGPSLSGRGADTQYF
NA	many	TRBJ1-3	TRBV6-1	TGTGCCAGCACGAGGGGCGGAAACACCATATATTTT	CASTRGGNTIYF
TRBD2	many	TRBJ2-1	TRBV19	TGTGCCAGTAGTATAGCGGCGGGAGGGTACCTCTATGAGCAGTTCTTC	CASSIAAGGYLYEQFF
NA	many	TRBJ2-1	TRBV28	TGTGCCAGCAGTTTGGGCGGGAAGGCCCTCAATGAGCAGTTCTTC	CASSLGGKALNEQFF